The 11 T cell receptor beta chains below were found in one sample sequenced in a study of shared clonotypes between healthy human individuals. Using immunoSEQ multiplex PCR, the repertoire was profiled, and TCRdb retains in-frame clones only, with some absent. Here the sample spans roughly 2.5 million clones, just over 90% being singletons. The sequenced sample consisted of naive CD4+ T cells sorted from blood. The subset denotes: CD45RA+ positively selected. The receptor set was obtained from a man younger than 35 in good health.

This clone was detected only once. This chain links TRBV5-4 with TRBJ1-1; D perhaps matches TRBD1 (6 bases). Trimming cost V 1 base and J 0 bases, with 13 bases left between them. The CDR3 is 16 amino acids. Germline V lookup: CDR1 SGHNT, CDR2 YYREEE (reference sequence). The CDR3 here is CASSLPGARVNTEAFF. CDR3 DNA sequence: TGTGCCAGCAGCTTGCCGGGGGCCCGGGTGAACACTGAAGCTTTCTTT.

This sequence joins TRBV18 and TRBJ1-3; D perhaps matches TRBD1 (6 bases). Germline CDR1 is KGHSH and CDR2 is LQKENI. Trimming removed 3 bases from V and 0 bases from J, with 9 bases in between. This CDR3 is 15 amino acids long. CDR3 protein: CASSPDRNSGNTIYF. CDR3 sequence (DNA): TGTGCCAGCTCACCTGACAGGAACTCTGGAAACACCATATATTTT. Full variable domain (rest looked up from reference TRBV18 and TRBJ1-3): NAGVMQNPRHLVRRRGQEARLRCSPMKGHSHVYWYRQLPEEGLKFMVYLQKENIIDESGMPKERFSAEFPKEGPSILRIQQVVRGDSAAYFCASSPDRNSGNTIYFGEGSWLTVV.

The sample holds one count of this clone. The chain recombines TRBV6-6 with TRBJ2-2; no reliable D call. The V gene's germline CDR1 is MNHNY and CDR2 SVGAGI (reference sequence). The CDR3 is 16 amino acids. Trimming shortened V by 4 bases and J by 6 bases, and 18 bases separated the two germline ends. CDR3 loop: CASSSATVPFPGELFF. CDR3 nucleotides: TGTGCCAGCAGTTCCGCCACAGTTCCATTCCCCGGGGAGCTGTTTTTT.

The CDR3 nucleotides are TGTGCCAGCAGCTTAGGGCCAGTCGCAGCTTTCTTT. It yields the protein CASSLGPVAAFF. The genes are TRBV11-2 and TRBJ1-1; D not certain. The CDR3 loop spans 12 amino acids. V lost 1 base and J 10 bases, leaving 10 bases between the germline ends. The germline gives CDR1 SGHAT, CDR2 FQNNGV.

The rearrangement uses TRBV7-3 and TRBJ1-1; 7 bases line up with TRBD1. Germline trimming cut 4 bases from V and 0 bases from J; bases unmatched to any gene: 8. The CDR3 has 16 amino acids. The germline V gene encodes CDR1 SGHTA and CDR2 FQGTGA. CDR3 amino acids: CASSSQGGLMNTEAFF. The CDR3 DNA sequence: TGTGCCAGCAGCTCGCAGGGGGGCCTAATGAACACTGAAGCTTTCTTT.

The rearrangement uses TRBV5-1 and TRBJ2-7, with D tentatively TRBD2 (5 bases). Germline CDR1 and CDR2: SGHRS and YFSETQ. CDR3 length: 14 residues. V gave up 4 bases and J gave up 7 bases, with 18 bases separating them. The CDR3 DNA is TGCGCCAGCAGCCCGCAAACTTCCCCGGGGGAGCAGTACTTC. Translating gives CASSPQTSPGEQYF.

This chain links TRBV18 with TRBJ1-1, with 7 bases fitting TRBD1. J was trimmed by 2 bases and V by 4 bases; bases with no gene match: 4. The CDR3 runs to 14 residues. Germline assignment: CDR1 KGHSH and CDR2 LQKENI. In DNA form, the CDR3 reads TGTGCCAGCTCACAACAGGGGATTAACACTGAAGCTTTCTTT. It translates to CASSQQGINTEAFF. Using reference TRBV18 and TRBJ1-1 for the parts outside the CDR3, the full variable domain is NAGVMQNPRHLVRRRGQEARLRCSPMKGHSHVYWYRQLPEEGLKFMVYLQKENIIDESGMPKERFSAEFPKEGPSILRIQQVVRGDSAAYFCASSQQGINTEAFFGQGTRLTVV.

This sequence joins TRBV30 and TRBJ2-1; 9 bases match TRBD1. J gave up 7 bases and V 4 bases, and 14 bases lay outside the gene matches. The germline CDR1 and CDR2 sequences are GTSNPN and SVGIG (reference sequence). The CDR3 covers 16 residues. CDR3 DNA: TGTGCCTGGAAGTTATACGGGACAGGGATAGGTAATGAGCAGTTCTTC. Its protein product is CAWKLYGTGIGNEQFF.

This clone was recorded only once. CDR3 DNA: TGTGCCAGCAGCCTCGGACAGAACCCTCCCTACGAGCAGTACTTC. It encodes CASSLGQNPPYEQYF. The rearrangement links TRBV27 to TRBJ2-7, with D tentatively TRBD1 (6 bases). With 6 bases removed from V and 2 bases from J, the gap between germline ends came to 17 bases. CDR3 size: 15 residues. CDR1 and CDR2 (germline): MNHEY, SMNVEV (reference sequence).

This clone was detected only a few times. J is TRBJ1-5 and V is TRBV30; D perhaps matches TRBD1 (5 bases). Germline CDR1 GTSNPN, CDR2 SVGIG (reference sequence). The germline V and J ends were trimmed by 2 bases and 6 bases, with 11 bases remaining between them. The CDR3 has 13 residues. CDR3 nucleotides: TGTGCCTGGAGTCCAGGGCAAGGTCAGCCCCAGCATTTT. Its protein is CAWSPGQGQPQHF.

CDR3 coding DNA: TGTGCCAGCAGTTACGTCGGGGTGCTTACCTACGAGCAGTACTTC. It encodes CASSYVGVLTYEQYF. This chain uses TRBV6-6 with TRBJ2-7; maybe TRBD2 (5 bases). The CDR3 consists of 15 residues. CDR1 MNHNY and CDR2 SVGAGI come from the germline V gene (reference sequence). V lost 2 bases, J lost 2 bases, and 13 bases lay in between.